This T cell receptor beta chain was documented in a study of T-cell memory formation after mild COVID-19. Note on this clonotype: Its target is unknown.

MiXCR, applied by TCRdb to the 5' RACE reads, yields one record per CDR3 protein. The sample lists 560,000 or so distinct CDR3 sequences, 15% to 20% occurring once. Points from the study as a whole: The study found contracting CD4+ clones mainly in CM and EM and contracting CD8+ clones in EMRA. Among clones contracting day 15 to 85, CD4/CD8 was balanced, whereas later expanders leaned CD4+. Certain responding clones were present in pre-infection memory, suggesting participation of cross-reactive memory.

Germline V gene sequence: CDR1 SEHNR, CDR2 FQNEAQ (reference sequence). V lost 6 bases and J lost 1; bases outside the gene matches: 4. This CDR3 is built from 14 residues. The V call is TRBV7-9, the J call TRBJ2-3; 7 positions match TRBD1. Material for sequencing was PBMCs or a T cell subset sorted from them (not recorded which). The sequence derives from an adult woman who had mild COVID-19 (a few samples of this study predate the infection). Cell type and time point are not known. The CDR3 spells CASRNQGGTDTQYF. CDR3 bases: TGTGCCAGCAGGAACCAGGGGGGCACAGATACGCAGTATTTT.